The 2 T cell receptor beta chains presented below share a single source sample, sequenced in a study of T cell repertoires in cytomegalovirus infection. TCRdb passed the reads through MiXCR, listing each CDR3 protein once. The sample has more than 650,000 distinct CDR3 sequences; approximately 40% are singletons. The sample taken for sequencing was PBMCs. Receptors originate from a human donor in good health (CMV status not recorded). Some clones in this sample may be carry-over from other donors' samples.

This clonotype was seen a few times. This chain uses TRBV7-2 with TRBJ2-5; 13 bases agree with TRBD2. Germline CDR1 and CDR2: SGHTA and FQGNSA. This CDR3 has 17 amino acids. The V gene end was trimmed by 5 bases and the J gene end by 2 bases; junction bases not matched to a gene: 8. The chain's CDR3 is CASSAGLAGEVQETQYF. The CDR3 nucleotides read TGTGCCAGCAGCGCCGGACTAGCGGGGGAGGTACAAGAGACCCAGTACTTC. Full variable domain (remainder filled in from reference TRBV7-2 and TRBJ2-5): GAGVSQSPSNKVTEKGKDVELRCDPISGHTALYWYRQSLGQGLEFLIYFQGNSAPDKSGLPSDRFSAERTGGSVSTLTIQRTQQEDSAVYLCASSAGLAGEVQETQYFGPGTRLLVL.

This clonotype was counted ten times or more. This chain uses TRBV7-9 with TRBJ1-4; no reliable D call. Deletions cut 1 base from V and 8 bases from J, with 17 bases between. The CDR3 loop spans 16 amino acids. Germline values: CDR1 SEHNR, CDR2 FQNEAQ (reference sequence). DNA of the CDR3: TGTGCCAGCAGCTTAGTTGGCCGCGGATCTGCGGAAAAACTGTTTTTT. Its protein is CASSLVGRGSAEKLFF.